The 13 T cell receptor beta chains below all came from one sample that was sequenced in a study of T cell responses to AZD1222 COVID-19 vaccine. The method was immunoSEQ multiplex PCR; TCRdb's version includes in-frame clones alone and lacks a portion of them. This table has around 130,000 clones, over 90% appearing once. The sequencing used peripheral blood, collected on day 0 of AZD1222 vaccination. These receptors came from an adult in good health.

The chain links TRBV9 to TRBJ2-7; D unresolved. CDR3 length equals 15 residues. V was pared by 4 bases and J by 0 bases, with 14 bases between. Germline V gives CDR1 SGDLS, CDR2 YYNGEE. Here the CDR3 reads CASSPHQRSSYEQYF. The CDR3, as DNA: TGTGCCAGCAGCCCTCATCAGCGATCCTCCTACGAGCAGTACTTC.

The rearrangement uses TRBV15 and TRBJ1-4; 10 nucleotides match TRBD1. Germline V gene data show CDR1 as LNHNV and CDR2 as YYDKDF (reference sequence). V lost 1 base and J lost 7; bases outside the gene matches: 6. The CDR3 extends over 16 amino acids. CDR3 protein: CATSRGDRGRLEKLFF. The DNA of the CDR3 is TGTGCCACCAGCAGAGGGGACAGGGGACGTCTTGAAAAACTGTTTTTT.

The gene calls are TRBV9 and TRBJ1-6; D call uncertain. Trimming took off 0 bases at V and 7 bases at J, with 11 bases between the two ends. Germline CDR1 is SGDLS and CDR2 is YYNGEE. The CDR3 has 15 residues. The CDR3 here is CASSVVGGRNSPLHF. The DNA of the CDR3 is TGTGCCAGCAGCGTAGTTGGAGGGCGCAATTCACCCCTCCACTTT.

The genes are TRBV4-1 and TRBJ1-1; maybe TRBD1 (5 bases). The CDR3 extends over 15 amino acids. The ends were cut back, 1 base at V and 0 bases at J, with 9 bases in the middle. The V gene's germline CDR1 is MGHRA and CDR2 YSYEKL. The CDR3 DNA sequence: TGCGCCAGCAGCCAAGTTACAGGCCTGAACACTGAAGCTTTCTTT. Protein sequence: CASSQVTGLNTEAFF.

The chain uses TRBV18 and TRBJ1-5; the match to TRBD1 covers 8 bases. This CDR3 spans 14 amino acids. Germline lookup yields CDR1 KGHSH and CDR2 LQKENI. The trim removed 3 bases at V and 2 bases at J, leaving 0 bases unmatched. The CDR3 DNA follows: TGTGCCAGCTCACCGGGACAGGGCAATCAGCCCCAGCATTTT. This sequence encodes CASSPGQGNQPQHF. The whole variable domain, filled in from reference TRBV18 and TRBJ1-5, reads NAGVMQNPRHLVRRRGQEARLRCSPMKGHSHVYWYRQLPEEGLKFMVYLQKENIIDESGMPKERFSAEFPKEGPSILRIQQVVRGDSAAYFCASSPGQGNQPQHFGDGTRLSIL.

This sequence joins TRBV18 and TRBJ1-5, with D possibly being TRBD1 (5 bases). The CDR3 extends over 14 amino acids. Trimming took 2 bases from V and 2 from J, leaving 7 bases between them. Germline CDR1 is KGHSH and CDR2 is LQKENI. CDR3 nucleotides: TGTGCCAGCTCACCAACGGGGGGCAATCAGCCCCAGCATTTT. Translation gives CASSPTGGNQPQHF. Full variable domain (outside the CDR3, taken from reference TRBV18 and TRBJ1-5): NAGVMQNPRHLVRRRGQEARLRCSPMKGHSHVYWYRQLPEEGLKFMVYLQKENIIDESGMPKERFSAEFPKEGPSILRIQQVVRGDSAAYFCASSPTGGNQPQHFGDGTRLSIL.

This rearrangement joins TRBV20-1 to TRBJ1-2, with 10 bases aligning to TRBD1. J lost 3 bases, V lost 3 bases, and 4 bases had no gene match. Germline V gives CDR1 DFQATT, CDR2 SNEGSKA (reference sequence). The CDR3 extends over 14 amino acids. The DNA of the CDR3 is TGCAGTGCTAGTCCCGGACAGGGGGACTATGGCTACACCTTC. Translating gives CSASPGQGDYGYTF.

The rearrangement joins TRBV30 to TRBJ1-3; D not resolved. V was shortened by 2 bases and J by 0 bases, with 8 bases between the two germline ends. Germline CDR1 GTSNPN, CDR2 SVGIG (reference sequence). This CDR3 contains 14 residues. CDR3 bases: TGTGCCTGGAGTTTAGGGAGCTCTGGAAACACCATATATTTT. Its translation is CAWSLGSSGNTIYF.

A single count supports this clone. V usage is TRBV2 and J usage is TRBJ1-5; 7 bases line up with TRBD1. The germline gives CDR1 SNHLY, CDR2 FYNNEI. The CDR3 sequence is 14 residues long. V shed 6 bases and J 2 bases; nucleotides not matched to a gene: 4. CDR3 sequence reads: CASRTGNGNQPQHF. CDR3 DNA sequence: TGTGCCAGCAGGACAGGGAATGGCAATCAGCCCCAGCATTTT. Drawing the rest from reference TRBV2 and TRBJ1-5, the complete variable domain is EPEVTQTPSHQVTQMGQEVILRCVPISNHLYFYWYRQILGQKVEFLVSFYNNEISEKSEIFDDQFSVERPDGSNFTLKIRSTKLEDSAMYFCASRTGNGNQPQHFGDGTRLSIL.

The chain couples TRBV12-5 to TRBJ1-2; D perhaps matches TRBD1 (5 bases). There are 13 residues in the CDR3. Germline V gene lookup returns CDR1 LGHNT and CDR2 FRNRAP. The V gene lost 6 bases and the J gene lost 9 bases, with 17 bases spanning the gap. The DNA for the CDR3 is TGTGCTAGTGGCTGGGCCGGGACCTTACGCTACACCTTC. Protein product: CASGWAGTLRYTF.

V is TRBV6-6 and J is TRBJ1-3; D remains ambiguous. The CDR3 sequence is 11 residues long. Germline assignment: CDR1 MNHNY and CDR2 SVGAGI (reference sequence). V was pared by 6 bases and J by 15 bases, with 15 bases between. CDR3 loop: CASSLDRARYF. Here the CDR3 DNA reads TGTGCCAGCAGCCTAGACCGGGCAAGATATTTT.

CDR3 sequence: CASSRAEKLFF. In nucleotides, the CDR3 is TGTGCCAGCAGTCGGGCCGAAAAACTGTTTTTT. V is TRBV6-2 or TRBV6-3 and J is TRBJ1-4; D not certain. The V end was cut by 5 bases, the J end by 8 bases, with 6 bases between. The CDR3 loop spans 11 amino acids. The germline CDR1 and CDR2 sequences are MNHEY and SVGEGT.

The rearrangement uses TRBV5-6 and TRBJ2-2, with 10 bases identical to TRBD1. V gave up 2 bases and J gave up 2 bases; unmatched junction bases: 6. This CDR3 has 17 residues. CDR1 and CDR2 (germline): SGHDT, YYEEEE. CDR3 nucleotide sequence: TGTGCCAGCAGCTTTTCGGGACAGGGGATAAACACCGGGGAGCTGTTTTTT. It encodes CASSFSGQGINTGELFF.